The clone carrying this TCR beta chain was seen just once. The sample belongs to a study of cytomegalovirus exposure and HLA in healthy donors. Study-wide background: According to later analysis, the same platform produced the approximately 120 validation and 600 to 800 first-cohort repertoires.

Assay used: immunoSEQ multiplex PCR; TCRdb lists only in-frame clones, some missing. The sample has 100,000 to 150,000 clones, roughly 86% seen once. The V gene's germline CDR1 is DFQATT and CDR2 SNEGSKA (reference sequence). The CDR3 is 11 residues long. The germline V and J ends were trimmed by 6 bases and 1 base, with 7 bases remaining between them. Sequencing was carried out using PBMCs. The gene calls are TRBV20-1 and TRBJ2-7; D perhaps matches TRBD2 (6 bases). This TCR came from a man aged 25-45 years in good health and CMV-seronegative. The CDR3, as DNA: TGCAGTGCCGGGACTTCCTACGAGCAGTACTTC. It codes for CSAGTSYEQYF.